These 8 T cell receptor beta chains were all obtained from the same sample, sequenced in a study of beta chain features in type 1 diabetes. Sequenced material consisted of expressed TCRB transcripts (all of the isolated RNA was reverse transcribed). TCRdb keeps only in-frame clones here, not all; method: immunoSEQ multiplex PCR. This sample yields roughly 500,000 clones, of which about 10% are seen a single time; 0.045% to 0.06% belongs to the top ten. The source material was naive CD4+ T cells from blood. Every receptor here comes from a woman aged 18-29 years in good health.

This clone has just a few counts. The CDR3 nucleotides are TGCGCCAGCAGCCAACCCAGGGGGTCGGGGGCCAACGTCCTGACTTTC. It translates to CASSQPRGSGANVLTF. The V gene is TRBV4-3, the J gene TRBJ2-6, with 7 bases aligning to TRBD1. The germline gives CDR1 LGHNA, CDR2 YSLEER. This CDR3 spans 16 amino acids. J gave up 4 bases and V 2 bases, and 5 bases lay outside the gene matches.

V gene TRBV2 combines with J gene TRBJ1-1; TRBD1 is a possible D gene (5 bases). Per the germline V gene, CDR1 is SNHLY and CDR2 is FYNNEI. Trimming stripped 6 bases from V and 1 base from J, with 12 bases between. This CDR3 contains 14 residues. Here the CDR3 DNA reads TGTGCCAGCAGGTACAGGTCACAGAACACTGAAGCTTTCTTT. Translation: CASRYRSQNTEAFF.

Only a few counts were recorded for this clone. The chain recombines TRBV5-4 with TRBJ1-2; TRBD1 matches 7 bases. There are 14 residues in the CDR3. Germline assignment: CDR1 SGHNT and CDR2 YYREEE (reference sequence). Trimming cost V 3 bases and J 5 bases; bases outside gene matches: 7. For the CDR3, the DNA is TGTGCCAGCAGCTACGGACAGGAGAATTATGGCTACACCTTC. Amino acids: CASSYGQENYGYTF.

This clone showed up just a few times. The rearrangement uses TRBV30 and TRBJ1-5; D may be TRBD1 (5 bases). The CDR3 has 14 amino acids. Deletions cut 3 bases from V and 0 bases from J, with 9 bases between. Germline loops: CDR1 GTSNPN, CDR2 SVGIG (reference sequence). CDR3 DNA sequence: TGTGCCTGGAGCGGACATTATAGCAATCAGCCCCAGCATTTT. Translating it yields CAWSGHYSNQPQHF.

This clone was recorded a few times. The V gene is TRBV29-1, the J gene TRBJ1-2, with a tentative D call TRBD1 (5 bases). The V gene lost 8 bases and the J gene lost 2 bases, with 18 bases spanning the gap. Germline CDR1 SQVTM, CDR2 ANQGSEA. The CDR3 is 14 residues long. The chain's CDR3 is CSYTAREPNYGYTF. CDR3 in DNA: TGCAGCTATACCGCCAGGGAACCAAACTATGGCTACACCTTC.

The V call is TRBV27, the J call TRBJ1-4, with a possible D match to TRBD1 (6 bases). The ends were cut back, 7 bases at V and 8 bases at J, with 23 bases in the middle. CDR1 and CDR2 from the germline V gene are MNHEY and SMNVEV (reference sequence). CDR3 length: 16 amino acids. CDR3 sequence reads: CASTSYGKGEFEKLFF. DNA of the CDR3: TGTGCCAGCACTTCATATGGGAAGGGGGAGTTCGAAAAACTGTTTTTT.

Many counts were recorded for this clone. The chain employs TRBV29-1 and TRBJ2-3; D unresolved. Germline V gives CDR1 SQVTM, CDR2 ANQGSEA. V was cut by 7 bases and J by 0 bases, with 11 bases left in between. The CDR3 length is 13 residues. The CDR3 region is CSGRLYSTDTQYF. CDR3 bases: TGCAGCGGCCGACTTTACAGCACAGATACGCAGTATTTT.

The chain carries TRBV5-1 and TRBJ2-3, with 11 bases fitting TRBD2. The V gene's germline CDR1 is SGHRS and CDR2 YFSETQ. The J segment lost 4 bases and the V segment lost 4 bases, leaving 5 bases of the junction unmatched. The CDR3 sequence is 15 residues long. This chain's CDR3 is CASSQTGLAADTQYF. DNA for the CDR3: TGCGCCAGCAGCCAAACGGGACTAGCGGCAGATACGCAGTATTTT.